These 26 T cell receptor beta chains originate from one sample sequenced in a study of CD8 T cells in ankylosing spondylitis. TCRdb reprocessed the 5' RACE reads with MiXCR, giving one entry per CDR3 protein. The sample shows some 150,000 distinct CDR3 sequences, under 55% of them seen only once. The sequenced material came from synovial fluid, either unsorted or a sorted T cell fraction (not recorded which). Every receptor here comes from a male donor with ankylosing spondylitis.

The sample holds many counts of this clonotype. The CDR3 sequence: CSVEGTGSETDTQYF. Here the CDR3 DNA reads TGCAGCGTAGAGGGGACAGGGAGTGAGACAGATACGCAGTATTTT. The rearrangement joins TRBV29-1 to TRBJ2-3, with 9 bases aligning to TRBD1. The J segment lost 3 bases and the V segment lost 6 bases, leaving 10 bases of the junction unmatched. Germline CDR1 reads SQVTM; CDR2 reads ANQGSEA. The CDR3 has 15 residues.

This rearrangement joins TRBV5-1 to TRBJ2-7, with D possibly matching TRBD2 (5 bases). In germline, CDR1 is SGHRS, CDR2 YFSETQ. Trimming left V 5 bases short and J 6 bases short, with 18 bases between. The CDR3 is made up of 14 amino acids. The CDR3 here is CASSHTRWGGEQYF. CDR3 DNA sequence: TGCGCCAGCAGTCACACTAGGTGGGGTGGCGAGCAGTACTTC.

This chain joins TRBV4-1 and TRBJ1-4, with a possible D match to TRBD1 (5 bases). Germline assignment: CDR1 MGHRA and CDR2 YSYEKL. The CDR3 length is 15 residues. V was cut by 3 bases and J by 8 bases, with 16 bases left in between. The CDR3 here is CASSHWDVGSEKLFF. The CDR3 bases are TGCGCCAGCAGCCATTGGGACGTAGGATCCGAAAAACTGTTTTTT.

The chain recombines TRBV29-1 with TRBJ1-3; tentatively, D is TRBD1 (6 bases). The germline V gene has CDR1 SQVTM and CDR2 ANQGSEA. This CDR3 has 16 residues. Trimming cost V 0 bases and J 4 bases, with 16 bases left between them. This CDR3 reads CSVEDPSWGLGNTIYF. CDR3 DNA sequence: TGCAGCGTTGAAGATCCTTCTTGGGGGCTAGGAAACACCATATATTTT.

This clonotype turned up a few times. V usage is TRBV7-8 and J usage is TRBJ2-1; no reliable D call. Germline assignment: CDR1 SGHVS and CDR2 FQNEAQ. This CDR3 spans 20 amino acids. With 6 bases removed from V and 0 bases from J, the gap between germline ends came to 27 bases. CDR3 loop: CASRPLIINRWILSYNEQFF. CDR3 nucleotide sequence: TGTGCCAGCAGACCGCTTATCATTAATAGGTGGATCCTCTCCTACAATGAGCAGTTCTTC.

The chain joins TRBV13 to TRBJ2-5; TRBD2 aligns across 10 bases. The J segment lost 4 bases and the V segment lost 3 bases, leaving 5 bases of the junction unmatched. The germline V gene encodes CDR1 PRHDT and CDR2 FYEKMQ (reference sequence). The CDR3 has 15 amino acids. In nucleotides, the CDR3 is TGTGCCAGCAGCTTTTCCGGGACTAGCGTAGAGACCCAGTACTTC. Residues: CASSFSGTSVETQYF.

J is TRBJ1-2 and V is TRBV4-1, with D perhaps matching TRBD1 (6 bases). CDR1 and CDR2 (germline): MGHRA, YSYEKL. The CDR3 is made up of 15 amino acids. Trimming cost V 0 bases and J 5 bases, with 13 bases left between them. The CDR3 loop reads CASSQEQGFWYGYTF. CDR3 nucleotides: TGCGCCAGCAGCCAAGAGCAGGGGTTTTGGTATGGCTACACCTTC.

This clonotype occurred a few times. The V call is TRBV4-1, the J call TRBJ1-1; D is ambiguous. The length of the CDR3 is 15 residues. V shed 0 bases and J shed 0 bases, with 8 bases lying between them. The germline CDR1 and CDR2 sequences are MGHRA and YSYEKL. The CDR3 region is CASSQEHGVNTEAFF. DNA for the CDR3: TGCGCCAGCAGCCAAGAACACGGAGTGAACACTGAAGCTTTCTTT.

This clonotype has only one observation. The chain links TRBV25-1 to TRBJ2-1, with 14 bases that match TRBD2. Losses at the gene ends were 6 bases for V and 7 bases for J; bases not matched to a gene: 5. The germline V gene encodes CDR1 MGHDK and CDR2 SYGVNS. This CDR3 region has 15 residues. CDR3 loop: CASRGTSGGGNEQFF. CDR3 nucleotides: TGTGCCAGCAGAGGGACTAGCGGGGGCGGGAATGAGCAGTTCTTC. The full variable domain, in which reference TRBV25-1 and TRBJ2-1 provide the parts outside the CDR3, is EADIYQTPRYLVIGTGKKITLECSQTMGHDKMYWYQQDPGMELHLIHYSYGVNSTEKGDLSSESTVSRIRTEHFPLTLESARPSHTSQYLCASRGTSGGGNEQFFGPGTRLTVL.

V usage is TRBV29-1 and J usage is TRBJ2-3; D might be TRBD1 or TRBD2, each matching 6 bases. In germline, CDR1 is SQVTM, CDR2 ANQGSEA. The V gene lost 3 bases and the J gene lost 7 bases, with 20 bases spanning the gap. The CDR3 runs to 15 residues. The CDR3 bases are TGCAGCGTTGACGGGGGCCCCGGAGGCCCCCATACGCAGTATTTT. Its protein product is CSVDGGPGGPHTQYF.

This clonotype was detected a few times. The rearrangement links TRBV4-3 to TRBJ1-2; a weak D match, TRBD1 (5 bases). Germline V lookup: CDR1 LGHNA, CDR2 YSLEER. The CDR3 consists of 13 residues. The V end was cut by 4 bases, the J end by 11 bases, with 17 bases between. CDR3: CASSLLGTQAYTF. The CDR3 nucleotides are TGCGCCAGCAGCCTCTTAGGGACCCAGGCTTACACCTTC.

The chain carries TRBV28 and TRBJ2-5; 10 nucleotides agree with TRBD2. The germline gives CDR1 MDHEN, CDR2 SYDVKM. The CDR3 has 16 amino acids. Trimming removed 0 bases from V and 3 bases from J; junction bases left unmatched: 4. CDR3 nucleotides: TGTGCCAGCAGTTTATGGCCTAGCGGGAGAGAAGAGACCCAGTACTTC. Translating gives CASSLWPSGREETQYF.

This rearrangement joins TRBV29-1 to TRBJ1-2; 9 bases match TRBD1. Germline CDR1 reads SQVTM; CDR2 reads ANQGSEA. This CDR3 has 16 amino acids. Trimming removed 2 bases from V and 5 bases from J; junction bases left unmatched: 12. CDR3 DNA: TGCAGCGTTGAATGGGACAGGGCCCCAGAACCATATGGCTACACCTTC. As protein: CSVEWDRAPEPYGYTF. The full variable domain, rest sourced from reference TRBV29-1 and TRBJ1-2, is SAVISQKPSRDICQRGTSLTIQCQVDSQVTMMFWYRQQPGQSLTLIATANQGSEATYESGFVIDKFPISRPNLTFSTLTVSNMSPEDSSIYLCSVEWDRAPEPYGYTFGSGTRLTVV.

The chain joins TRBV7-9 to TRBJ1-1, with 11 bases that match TRBD1. The CDR3 has 14 residues. Losses at the gene ends were 5 bases for V and 10 bases for J; bases not matched to a gene: 9. Germline lookup yields CDR1 SEHNR and CDR2 FQNEAQ (reference sequence). CDR3 sequence (DNA): TGTGCCAGCAGCCGATTTACCGGGACAGGGGGAGCTTTCTTT. Its translation is CASSRFTGTGGAFF.

This clonotype was recorded only once. J is TRBJ2-4 and V is TRBV4-1; TRBD1 might be the D (5 bases). CDR1 and CDR2 (germline): MGHRA, YSYEKL. V dropped 4 bases and J dropped 3 bases, with 19 bases sitting between them. This CDR3 has 17 residues. The CDR3 DNA is TGCGCCAGCAGCCGTTTAATAAAAGGGGTTGACAAAAACATTCAGTACTTC. It codes for CASSRLIKGVDKNIQYF.

The sample holds a few counts of this clonotype. V usage is TRBV21-1 and J usage is TRBJ2-6. TRBV21-1 is shown as a pseudogene. The CDR3 totals 14 residues. For the CDR3, the DNA is TGTGCCACCCAGCAGGGTGGTGGGGCCAACGTCCTGACTTTC. This encodes CATQQGGGANVLTF.

V and J are TRBV11-3 and TRBJ1-1; D gene unclear. This CDR3 spans 12 amino acids. Deletions cut 4 bases from V and 8 bases from J, with 11 bases between. Germline V CDR1 and CDR2: SGHNT, YENEEA. This CDR3 is CASSSRFAEAFF. The DNA for the CDR3 is TGTGCCAGCAGCTCCCGTTTTGCCGAAGCTTTCTTT.

This clonotype appeared a few times. This chain joins TRBV28 and TRBJ2-1; D is ambiguous. The CDR3 sequence is 18 residues long. V was clipped by 3 bases and J by 0 bases, with 18 bases between them. The germline V gene encodes CDR1 MDHEN and CDR2 SYDVKM. This CDR3 reads CASSLIRPYYSSYNEQFF. Written as DNA, the CDR3 is TGTGCCAGCAGTTTGATCAGACCCTACTACAGCTCCTACAATGAGCAGTTCTTC.

Turning to this clonotype: A much larger clone lies a single base off, so this may be a read error. The chain recombines TRBV6-1 with TRBJ1-2; no definite D call. The CDR3 spans 14 residues. Germline V gene data show CDR1 as MNHNS and CDR2 as SASEGT. This CDR3 reads CASNEFSGSYGYTF. DNA of the CDR3: TGTGCCAGCAATGAATTTTCGGGGAGCTATGGCTACACCTTC.

The chain links TRBV2 to TRBJ1-4; no clear D. The CDR3 consists of 14 residues. V lost 6 bases, J lost 0 bases, and 8 bases lay in between. Germline CDR1 is SNHLY and CDR2 is FYNNEI. The CDR3 loop reads CASRPQATNEKLFF. The CDR3 DNA reads TGTGCCAGCAGACCTCAGGCAACTAATGAAAAACTGTTTTTT.

V is TRBV30 and J is TRBJ1-2; possibly TRBD1 for D (5 bases). The CDR3 totals 13 residues. Germline values: CDR1 GTSNPN, CDR2 SVGIG (reference sequence). The V and J ends lost 0 bases and 8 bases respectively, with 13 bases between them. CDR3 protein: CAWSVLGTGGYTF. As DNA, the CDR3 is TGTGCCTGGAGTGTACTTGGGACCGGAGGCTACACCTTC.

The chain carries TRBV24-1 and TRBJ2-2; possibly TRBD1 for D (6 bases). The CDR3 runs 18 residues. The V gene's germline CDR1 is KGHDR and CDR2 SFDVKD. The V and J ends lost 7 bases and 4 bases respectively, with 24 bases between them. CDR3 in DNA: TGTGCCACCAGCCCGACCCCGGGACAATCAAGGGCCACCGGGGAGCTGTTTTTT. Protein sequence: CATSPTPGQSRATGELFF.

This chain connects TRBV27 to TRBJ2-3; no reliable D call. V was clipped by 1 base and J by 4 bases, with 6 bases between them. Per the germline V gene, CDR1 is MNHEY and CDR2 is SMNVEV (reference sequence). The CDR3 spans 13 residues. In DNA form, the CDR3 reads TGTGCCAGCAGTTTATTTTGGCCAGATACGCAGTATTTT. It yields the protein CASSLFWPDTQYF.

The chain links TRBV4-1 to TRBJ2-7; tentatively, D is TRBD1 or TRBD2 (5 bases each). The CDR3 runs 15 residues. Germline CDR1 MGHRA, CDR2 YSYEKL. V was trimmed by 0 bases and J by 1 base, leaving 10 bases between them. The CDR3 DNA reads TGCGCCAGCAGCCAAGAAGGGGAGCCATCCTACGAGCAGTACTTC. Translation gives CASSQEGEPSYEQYF.

The chain joins TRBV4-1 to TRBJ1-1; 10 bases fit TRBD1. Germline trimming cut 1 base from V and 7 bases from J; bases unmatched to any gene: 6. CDR3 length equals 15 residues. Germline CDR1 and CDR2: MGHRA and YSYEKL. The CDR3, as DNA: TGCGCCAGCAGCCAAGTCGGACAGGGGGAAGGTGAAGCTTTCTTT. Protein product: CASSQVGQGEGEAFF.

V is TRBV5-1 and J is TRBJ1-1, with TRBD1 identical over 7 bases. The J segment lost 1 base and the V segment lost 4 bases, leaving 7 bases of the junction unmatched. Germline CDR1 is SGHRS and CDR2 is YFSETQ. The CDR3 covers 15 residues. The CDR3 DNA sequence: TGCGCCAGCAGCAGAAAGGGGGCGGGGAACACTGAAGCTTTCTTT. Its protein is CASSRKGAGNTEAFF.